A selection of T cell receptor beta chains follows, all from one sample in a study of technical replicates of blood from a few donors. TCRdb's copy holds only in-frame clones and misses some; the assay was immunoSEQ multiplex PCR. The sample records approximately 58,000 clones, around 84% being singletons. The sequenced material came from PBMCs. These receptors all stem from a human donor in good health. Some clones in this sample may be carry-over from other donors' samples. Each CDR3 is given with its conserved first and last residue. Each record gives: D gene, clone size, V gene, CDR3 length, J gene, CDR3 DNA, CDR3 protein. A D gene is named only where the DNA matches it firmly. Size values are once, few and many counts, or a class for expanded clones, and some rows have none.

D: -; size: -; V: TRBV29-1; length: 11; J: TRBJ2-5; DNA: TGCAGCGTGAGCCCCCGGGAGACCCAGTACTTC; CDR3: CSVSPRETQYF
D: -; size: -; V: TRBV29-1; length: 14; J: TRBJ2-3; DNA: TGCAGCGTTGACAGTGGGGCACGCACAGATACGCAGTATTTT; CDR3: CSVDSGARTDTQYF
D: TRBD1; size: -; V: TRBV4-1; length: 14; J: TRBJ1-4; DNA: TGCGCCAGCAGCCTGGACAGGAATAATGAAAAACTGTTTTTT; CDR3: CASSLDRNNEKLFF
D: -; size: few; V: TRBV7-7; length: 13; J: TRBJ2-2; DNA: TGTGCCAGCAGCTTAGAACTTTCCGGGGAGCTGTTTTTT; CDR3: CASSLELSGELFF
D: TRBD1; size: -; V: TRBV7-9; length: 17; J: TRBJ1-6; DNA: TGTGCCAGCAGTTCAAGTAGGGGGACAGGGGCGAATTCACCCCTCCACTTT; CDR3: CASSSSRGTGANSPLHF
D: -; size: -; V: TRBV6-5; length: 13; J: TRBJ2-7; DNA: TGTGCCAGCAAGGGGGGGAACGACTACGAGCAGTACTTC; CDR3: CASKGGNDYEQYF
D: TRBD2; size: -; V: TRBV5-4; length: 14; J: TRBJ2-3; DNA: TGTGCCAGCAGCTTCGGACTAGCGGGAGATACGCAGTATTTT; CDR3: CASSFGLAGDTQYF
D: -; size: -; V: TRBV7-2; length: 14; J: TRBJ2-7; DNA: TGTGCCAGCAGCACCGGGACATATGGCTACGAGCAGTACTTC; CDR3: CASSTGTYGYEQYF
D: TRBD2; size: -; V: TRBV10-3; length: 15; J: TRBJ2-1; DNA: TGTGCCACAATCCCTAGCGGGGGGCCTTACAATGAGCAGTTCTTC; CDR3: CATIPSGGPYNEQFF
D: -; size: -; V: TRBV21-1; length: 13; J: TRBJ2-7; DNA: TGTGCCAGCATTATTTCTAGTTCCTACGAGCAGTACTTC; CDR3: CASIISSSYEQYF
D: -; size: once; V: TRBV30; length: 15; J: TRBJ1-5; DNA: TGTGCCTGGAGTGTAGCGGACGGCTGGGATCAGCCCCAGCATTTT; CDR3: CAWSVADGWDQPQHF
D: -; size: -; V: TRBV29-1; length: 12; J: TRBJ2-5; DNA: TGCAGCGAGGAGGGACTCAGCGGGACCCAGTACTTC; CDR3: CSEEGLSGTQYF
D: -; size: -; V: TRBV4-2; length: 15; J: TRBJ1-1; DNA: TGTGCCAGCAGCCAAGAACCAGGGGTGAACACTGAAGCTTTCTTT; CDR3: CASSQEPGVNTEAFF
D: -; size: many; V: TRBV11-2; length: 14; J: TRBJ2-7; DNA: TGTGCCAGCAGCCCCGGCGGAGATAGCCACGAGCAGTACTTC; CDR3: CASSPGGDSHEQYF
D: TRBD1; size: -; V: TRBV27; length: 14; J: TRBJ2-7; DNA: TGTGCCAGCAGTCATAGGGACAGCATGTACGAGCAGTACTTC; CDR3: CASSHRDSMYEQYF
D: -; size: -; V: TRBV7-8; length: 14; J: TRBJ2-2; DNA: TGTGCCAGCAGCTTAGTCCTAGACACCGGGGAGCTGTTTTTT; CDR3: CASSLVLDTGELFF
D: TRBD1; size: -; V: TRBV12-5; length: 15; J: TRBJ2-5; DNA: TGTGCTAGTGGTCCCGGACAGGCCCTCCAAGAGACCCAGTACTTC; CDR3: CASGPGQALQETQYF
D: TRBD2; size: -; V: TRBV5-6; length: 14; J: TRBJ2-5; DNA: TGTGCCAGCAGCTTCCTAGCGGGGCAAGAGACCCAGTACTTC; CDR3: CASSFLAGQETQYF
D: TRBD2; size: -; V: TRBV29-1; length: 13; J: TRBJ2-1; DNA: TGCAGCGCTGCGACCGGGACTAGAATTGTGCAGTTCTTC; CDR3: CSAATGTRIVQFF
D: TRBD1; size: -; V: TRBV18; length: 15; J: TRBJ2-2; DNA: TGTGCCAGCTCACCGGGACAGGGTGACACCGGGGAGCTGTTTTTT; CDR3: CASSPGQGDTGELFF
D: -; size: -; V: TRBV5-6; length: 13; J: TRBJ2-3; DNA: TGTGCCAGCAGCTTGGCCCGAGGGGATACGCAGTATTTT; CDR3: CASSLARGDTQYF
D: -; size: few; V: TRBV2; length: 13; J: TRBJ2-7; DNA: TGTGCCAGCAGTGAAGCGACGAGGACAGAGCAGTACTTC; CDR3: CASSEATRTEQYF
D: -; size: -; V: TRBV6-5; length: 16; J: TRBJ1-2; DNA: TGTGCCAGCAGTTACTCAAATTGGGCAGGCCCAAGTGGCTACACCTTC; CDR3: CASSYSNWAGPSGYTF
D: TRBD2; size: -; V: TRBV18; length: 14; J: TRBJ2-7; DNA: TGTGCCAGCCGAGCGACTAGCGGGGGCTACGAGCAGTACTTC; CDR3: CASRATSGGYEQYF
D: TRBD1; size: -; V: TRBV18; length: 15; J: TRBJ2-5; DNA: TGTGCCAGCTCACCTCTAAGGACAGGAGGAGAGGCCCAGTACTTC; CDR3: CASSPLRTGGEAQYF
D: TRBD2; size: -; V: TRBV7-9; length: 15; J: TRBJ2-7; DNA: TGTGCCAGCAGGACTAGCGGGGGGCCGCCCTACGAGCAGTACTTC; CDR3: CASRTSGGPPYEQYF
D: TRBD1; size: once; V: TRBV12-5; length: 17; J: TRBJ2-7; DNA: TGTGCTAGTGGTTTGGTACGGGGACAGGGGGCAGGATACGAGCAGTACTTC; CDR3: CASGLVRGQGAGYEQYF
D: -; size: once; V: TRBV7-2; length: 13; J: TRBJ1-1; DNA: TGTGCCAGCAGCTTATTTGGGAGGTCCAGAGCTTTCTTT; CDR3: CASSLFGRSRAFF
D: -; size: -; V: TRBV4-3; length: 14; J: TRBJ2-1; DNA: TGCGCCAGCAGCCAAGAGTGGACGGGGAATGAGCAGTTCTTC; CDR3: CASSQEWTGNEQFF